This entry concerns a single T cell receptor (beta chain). This sample was taken from a study of blood T cell repertoires in COVID-19. Study-level background: Researchers got acute and convalescent COVID-19 samples from the United States, Italy and Spain. Sources were T cells, B-cell-depleted T cells, or PBMCs; the material itself was cDNA or gDNA.

Authors' analysis steps: Reference gene primer amplification in the assay estimated nucleated cell counts. Profiled with immunoSEQ multiplex PCR; TCRdb holds only in-frame clones, not every one. The V and J calls and the clone size are those of that table, but D and trimming were determined from the DNA. The table shows 75,000 to 100,000 clones, with around nine tenths occurring only once. This CDR3 has 11 amino acids. In germline, CDR1 is MNHEY, CDR2 SVGAGI. The ends were cut back, 6 bases at V and 7 bases at J, with 4 bases in the middle. The source is a woman at least 80 years old with acute or convalescent COVID-19. The genes are TRBV6-5 and TRBJ1-6; D not resolved. What was sequenced was peripheral blood. The CDR3 here is CASRENSPLHF. In DNA, the CDR3 is TGTGCCAGCAGAGAGAATTCACCCCTCCACTTT.